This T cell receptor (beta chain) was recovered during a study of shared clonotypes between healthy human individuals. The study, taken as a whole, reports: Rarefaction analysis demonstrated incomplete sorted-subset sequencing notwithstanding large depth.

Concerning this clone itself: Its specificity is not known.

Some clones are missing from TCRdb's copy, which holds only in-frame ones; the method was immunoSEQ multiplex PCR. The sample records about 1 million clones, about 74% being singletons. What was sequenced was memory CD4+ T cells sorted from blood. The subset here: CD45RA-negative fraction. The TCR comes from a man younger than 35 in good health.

The chain's CDR3 is CASSDGATNEKLFF. CDR3 sequence (DNA): TGTGCCAGCAGTGACGGGGCAACTAATGAAAAACTGTTTTTT. The rearrangement uses TRBV6-1 and TRBJ1-4; D is ambiguous. Germline V gene sequence: CDR1 MNHNS, CDR2 SASEGT. The CDR3 contains 14 residues. V gave up 3 bases and J gave up 0 bases, with 5 bases separating them.